Here is one T cell receptor beta chain with its context. Its antigen is unknown. The sample comes from a study of T cell responses to AZD1222 COVID-19 vaccine. Regarding the study as a whole: The donors showed a predominance of white British ancestry and of females, with possible underestimation of clonal diversity. Increased Spike-specific TCR breadth and depth were observed after two AZD1222 doses.

The CDR3 sequence is 13 residues long. The V end lost 3 bases, the J end lost 2 bases, and 7 bases lay between the germline ends. Germline CDR1 reads KGHSH; CDR2 reads LQKENI. Clones were sequenced by immunoSEQ multiplex PCR, and TCRdb holds only the in-frame ones, with some missing. There are roughly 120,000 clones in the sample; more than 80% occur only once, and 3.5% to 5.5% lies in the top ten. V usage is TRBV18 and J usage is TRBJ2-5; no clear D. The sample consisted of peripheral blood, taken 28 days after the second AZD1222 dose. This sequence was found in an adult who received the AZD1222 COVID-19 vaccine. The CDR3 protein is CASSPGSQETQYF. The CDR3, as DNA: TGTGCCAGCTCACCTGGCAGTCAAGAGACCCAGTACTTC. The variable domain in full, completed from reference TRBV18 and TRBJ2-5, reads NAGVMQNPRHLVRRRGQEARLRCSPMKGHSHVYWYRQLPEEGLKFMVYLQKENIIDESGMPKERFSAEFPKEGPSILRIQQVVRGDSAAYFCASSPGSQETQYFGPGTRLLVL.